This is a list of T cell receptor beta chains from one sample in a study of human T cells and chemical hapten exposure. TCRdb called the RACE reads again in MiXCR, with one record for every CDR3 protein. The sample includes 20,000 to 30,000 distinct CDR3 sequences, around a tenth of them seen just once. This material consisted of whole blood, taken in connection with sensitization to the hapten diphenylcyclopropenone (DPC). These receptors all come from a man in his thirties or forties with alopecia areata. Some clones in this sample may be carry-over from other donors' samples. The CDR3 runs from the conserved cysteine through the conserved F or W. The D gene is left open where the match is weak. Part of the rows lack a size; the others show once, few, many or a class for expanded clones.

V: TRBV30; size: few; length: 14; J: TRBJ2-7; D: .; DNA: TGTGCCTGGAGGCCGGGGATTGGGTACGTCGAGCAGTACTTC; CDR3: CAWRPGIGYVEQYF
V: TRBV14; size: .; length: 15; J: TRBJ2-3; D: TRBD2; DNA: TGTGCCAGCAGTCCCCGGGGGGGTGGAGCAGATACGCAGTATTTT; CDR3: CASSPRGGGADTQYF
V: TRBV5-1; size: .; length: 14; J: TRBJ1-6; D: TRBD1; DNA: TGCGCCAGCAGCCCGGGACAGGGGGCCGCACCCCTCCACTTT; CDR3: CASSPGQGAAPLHF
V: TRBV11-3; size: many; length: 15; J: TRBJ2-3; D: .; DNA: TGTGCCAGCAGCCTAGAGGGAGGTCCAACAGATACGCAGTATTTT; CDR3: CASSLEGGPTDTQYF
V: TRBV4-2; size: few; length: 11; J: TRBJ2-1; D: .; DNA: TGTGCCAGCGGCGTTATAAGAGAGCAGTTCTTC; CDR3: CASGVIREQFF
V: TRBV6-6; size: few; length: 14; J: TRBJ2-7; D: .; DNA: TGTGCCAGCAGTCCGACAGGCCTCTCCTACGAGCAGTACTTC; CDR3: CASSPTGLSYEQYF
V: TRBV7-2; size: .; length: 13; J: TRBJ1-4; D: .; DNA: TGTGCCAGCAGCCGTGGACAGAATGAAAAACTGTTTTTT; CDR3: CASSRGQNEKLFF
V: TRBV29-1; size: medium-sized; length: 14; J: TRBJ2-3; D: .; DNA: TGCAGCGTTGAAGGGGACCAAATCACAGATACGCAGTATTTT; CDR3: CSVEGDQITDTQYF
V: TRBV4-1; size: many; length: 17; J: TRBJ1-1; D: .; DNA: TGCGCCAGCAGCCAAGCAGGGCAGGCTCGGTCGGGCACTGAAGCTTTCTTT; CDR3: CASSQAGQARSGTEAFF
V: TRBV11-2; size: .; length: 16; J: TRBJ2-1; D: .; DNA: TGTGCCAGCAGCTCCCAGGGGGGCAAGTCCTACAATGAGCAGTTCTTC; CDR3: CASSSQGGKSYNEQFF
V: TRBV12-3/TRBV12-4; size: .; length: 12; J: TRBJ2-3; D: TRBD2; DNA: TGTGCCAGCGGGAGGGACACAGATACGCAGTATTTT; CDR3: CASGRDTDTQYF
V: TRBV6-5; size: few; length: 15; J: TRBJ1-1; D: .; DNA: TGTGCCAGCAGTTATGCAGGGCCCCTGAACACTGAAGCTTTCTTT; CDR3: CASSYAGPLNTEAFF
V: TRBV6-6; size: .; length: 20; J: TRBJ2-3; D: TRBD2; DNA: TGTGCCAGCAGTTACGAAGGCGGGACTAGCGGGGGCCCTCGATCAGATACGCAGTATTTT; CDR3: CASSYEGGTSGGPRSDTQYF
V: TRBV5-6; size: few; length: 14; J: TRBJ2-7; D: .; DNA: TGTGCCAGCAGCCCACCGGGAGAAAGCTACGAGCAGTACTTC; CDR3: CASSPPGESYEQYF
V: TRBV7-2; size: .; length: 15; J: TRBJ2-3; D: .; DNA: TGTGCCAGCAGCTTCGTTGCGGGACCTGAAAATACGCAGTATTTT; CDR3: CASSFVAGPENTQYF
V: TRBV6-2/TRBV6-3; size: many; length: 14; J: TRBJ2-5; D: .; DNA: TGTGCCAGCAGTTACCTGGAGGGTACAGAGACCCAGTACTTC; CDR3: CASSYLEGTETQYF
V: TRBV28; size: .; length: 12; J: TRBJ2-7; D: .; DNA: TGTGCCCGGGCCTTGAGCTCCTACGAGCAGTACTTC; CDR3: CARALSSYEQYF
V: TRBV27; size: few; length: 12; J: TRBJ2-7; D: .; DNA: TGTGCCAGCGGACCCCGGGGCCACGAGCAGTACTTC; CDR3: CASGPRGHEQYF
V: TRBV6-2/TRBV6-3; size: medium-sized; length: 13; J: TRBJ2-7; D: .; DNA: TGTGCCAGCGTACCCGGGACCTCCTACGAGCAGTACTTC; CDR3: CASVPGTSYEQYF
V: TRBV7-9; size: many; length: 13; J: TRBJ2-7; D: .; DNA: TGTGCCAGCACCCGTGACAGCTCCTACGAGCAGTACTTC; CDR3: CASTRDSSYEQYF
V: TRBV7-2; size: many; length: 15; J: TRBJ1-6; D: .; DNA: TGTGCCAGCATCCTACTCGCGGGGTATAATTCACCCCTCCACTTT; CDR3: CASILLAGYNSPLHF
V: TRBV4-3; size: many; length: 16; J: TRBJ1-1; D: TRBD1; DNA: TGCGCCAGCAGCCAAGATCCCCAGGGGGCGAACACTGAAGCTTTCTTT; CDR3: CASSQDPQGANTEAFF
V: TRBV4-3; size: many; length: 13; J: TRBJ2-5; D: TRBD2; DNA: TGCGCCAGCAGCCAGGGACTAGCGGAGACCCAGTACTTC; CDR3: CASSQGLAETQYF
V: TRBV2; size: many; length: 13; J: TRBJ2-4; D: .; DNA: TGTGCCAGCAGTTCCGCTAATACGGTTTACGTGTGCTTC; CDR3: CASSSANTVYVCF